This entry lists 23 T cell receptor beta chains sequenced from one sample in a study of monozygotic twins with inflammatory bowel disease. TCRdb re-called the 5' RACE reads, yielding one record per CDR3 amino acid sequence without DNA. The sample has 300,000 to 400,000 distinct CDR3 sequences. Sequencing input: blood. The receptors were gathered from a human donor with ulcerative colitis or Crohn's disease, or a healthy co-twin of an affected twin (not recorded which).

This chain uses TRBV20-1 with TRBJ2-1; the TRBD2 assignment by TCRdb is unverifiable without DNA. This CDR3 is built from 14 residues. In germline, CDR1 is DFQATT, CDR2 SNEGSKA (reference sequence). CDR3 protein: CSARAGRARDEQFF.

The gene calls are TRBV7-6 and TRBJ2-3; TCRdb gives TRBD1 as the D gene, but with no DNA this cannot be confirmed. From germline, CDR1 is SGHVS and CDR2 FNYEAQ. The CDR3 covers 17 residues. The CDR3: CASSSRQGKTFTDTQYF.

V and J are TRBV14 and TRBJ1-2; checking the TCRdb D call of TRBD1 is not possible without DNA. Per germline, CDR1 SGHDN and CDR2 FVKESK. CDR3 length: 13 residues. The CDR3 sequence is CASQNTGLRGYTF.

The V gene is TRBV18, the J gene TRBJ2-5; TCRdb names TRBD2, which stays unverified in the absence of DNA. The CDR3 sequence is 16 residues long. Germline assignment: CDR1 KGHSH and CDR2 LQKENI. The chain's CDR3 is CASSPPGLGLQETQYF.

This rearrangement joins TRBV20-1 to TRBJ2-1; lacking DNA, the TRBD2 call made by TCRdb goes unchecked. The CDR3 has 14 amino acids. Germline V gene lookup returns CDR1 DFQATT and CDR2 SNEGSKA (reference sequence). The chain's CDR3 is CSARLAGVRNEQFF.

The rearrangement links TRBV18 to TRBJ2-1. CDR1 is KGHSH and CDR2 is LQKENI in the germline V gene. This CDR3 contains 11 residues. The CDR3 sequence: CASRSSGEQFF.

The CDR3 loop reads CASSQVLRSPLHF. The V gene is TRBV4-1, the J gene TRBJ1-6. Germline-derived CDR1 and CDR2 are MGHRA and YSYEKL. There are 13 residues in the CDR3.

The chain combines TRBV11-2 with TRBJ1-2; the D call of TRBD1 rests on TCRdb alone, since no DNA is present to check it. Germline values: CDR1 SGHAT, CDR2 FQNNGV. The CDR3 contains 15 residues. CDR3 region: CASSSRTGANYGYTF.

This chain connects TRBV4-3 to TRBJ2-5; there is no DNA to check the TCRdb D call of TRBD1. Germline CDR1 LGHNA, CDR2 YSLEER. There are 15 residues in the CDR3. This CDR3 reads CASSQGPGGMGDQYF.

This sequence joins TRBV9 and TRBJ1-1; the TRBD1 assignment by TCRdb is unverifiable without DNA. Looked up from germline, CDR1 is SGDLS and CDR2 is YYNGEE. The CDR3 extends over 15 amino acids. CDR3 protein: CASSIGRAANTEAFF.

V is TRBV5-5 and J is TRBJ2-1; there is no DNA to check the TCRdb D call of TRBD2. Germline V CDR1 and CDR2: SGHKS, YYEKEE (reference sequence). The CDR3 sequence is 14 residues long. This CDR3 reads CASRLIAGVGEQFF.

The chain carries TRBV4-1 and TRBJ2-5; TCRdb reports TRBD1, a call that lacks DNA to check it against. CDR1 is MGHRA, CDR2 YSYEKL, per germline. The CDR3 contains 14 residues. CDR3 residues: CASSPGRGSWTQYF.

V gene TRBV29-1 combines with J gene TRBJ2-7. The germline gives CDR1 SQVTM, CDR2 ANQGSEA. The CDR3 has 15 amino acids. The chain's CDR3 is CSVEVYQRLSYEQYF.

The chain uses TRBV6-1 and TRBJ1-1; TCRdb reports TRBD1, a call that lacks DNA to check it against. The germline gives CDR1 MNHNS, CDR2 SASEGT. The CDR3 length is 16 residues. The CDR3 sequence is CASRDWTAIMNTEAFF.

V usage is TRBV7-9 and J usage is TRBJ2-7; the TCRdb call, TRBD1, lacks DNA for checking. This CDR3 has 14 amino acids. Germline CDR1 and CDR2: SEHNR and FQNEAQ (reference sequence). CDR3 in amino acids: CASSPPGDSYEQYF.

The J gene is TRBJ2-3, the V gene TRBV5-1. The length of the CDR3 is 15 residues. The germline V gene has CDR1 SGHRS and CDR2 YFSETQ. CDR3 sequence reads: CASSLMHVPTDTQYF.

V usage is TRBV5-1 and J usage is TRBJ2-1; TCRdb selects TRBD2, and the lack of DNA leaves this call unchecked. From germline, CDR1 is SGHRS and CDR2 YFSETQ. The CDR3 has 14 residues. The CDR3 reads CASSLVTSGRGEFF.

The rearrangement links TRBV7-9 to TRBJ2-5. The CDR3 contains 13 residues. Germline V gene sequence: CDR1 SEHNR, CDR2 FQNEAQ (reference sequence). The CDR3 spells CASSFAGTETQYF. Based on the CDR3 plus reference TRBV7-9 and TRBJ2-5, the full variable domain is DTGVSQNPRHKITKRGQNVTFRCDPISEHNRLYWYRQTLGQGPEFLTYFQNEAQLEKSRLLSDRFSAERPKGSFSTLEIQRTEQGDSAMYLCASSFAGTETQYFGPGTRLLVL.

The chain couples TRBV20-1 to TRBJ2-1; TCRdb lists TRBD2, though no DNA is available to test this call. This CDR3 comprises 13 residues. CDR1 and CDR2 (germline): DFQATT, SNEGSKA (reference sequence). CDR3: CSARTSGYNEQFF.

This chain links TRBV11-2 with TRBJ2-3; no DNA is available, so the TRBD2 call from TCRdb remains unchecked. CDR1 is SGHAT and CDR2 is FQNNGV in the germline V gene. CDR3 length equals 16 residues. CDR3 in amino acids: CASSLGTSGITDTQYF.

The CDR3 protein is CSARDGTQETQYF. This chain uses TRBV20-1 with TRBJ2-5; checking the TCRdb D call of TRBD1 is not possible without DNA. CDR1 DFQATT and CDR2 SNEGSKA come from the germline V gene (reference sequence). CDR3 length: 13 residues.

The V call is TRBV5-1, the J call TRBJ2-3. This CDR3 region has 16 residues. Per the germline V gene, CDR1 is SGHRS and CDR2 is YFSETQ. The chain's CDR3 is CASSLVVSGLADTQYF.

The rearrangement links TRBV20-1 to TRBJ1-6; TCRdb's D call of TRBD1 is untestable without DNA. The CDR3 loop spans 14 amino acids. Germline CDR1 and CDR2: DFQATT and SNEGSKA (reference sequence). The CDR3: CSASWPQGASPLHF.